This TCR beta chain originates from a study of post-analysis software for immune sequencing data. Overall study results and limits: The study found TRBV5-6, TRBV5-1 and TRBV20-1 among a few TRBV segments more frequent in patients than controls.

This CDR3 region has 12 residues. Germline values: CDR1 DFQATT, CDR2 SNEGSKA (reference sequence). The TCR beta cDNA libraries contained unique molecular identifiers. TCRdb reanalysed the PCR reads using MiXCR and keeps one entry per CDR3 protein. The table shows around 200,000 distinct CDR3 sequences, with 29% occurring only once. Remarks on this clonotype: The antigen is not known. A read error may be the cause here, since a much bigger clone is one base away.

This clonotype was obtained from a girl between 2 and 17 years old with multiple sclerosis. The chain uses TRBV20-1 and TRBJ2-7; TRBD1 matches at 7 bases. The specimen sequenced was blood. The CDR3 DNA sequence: TGCAGGGCTACCGGACAGGTGGTCGAGCAGTACTTC. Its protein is CRATGQVVEQYF.